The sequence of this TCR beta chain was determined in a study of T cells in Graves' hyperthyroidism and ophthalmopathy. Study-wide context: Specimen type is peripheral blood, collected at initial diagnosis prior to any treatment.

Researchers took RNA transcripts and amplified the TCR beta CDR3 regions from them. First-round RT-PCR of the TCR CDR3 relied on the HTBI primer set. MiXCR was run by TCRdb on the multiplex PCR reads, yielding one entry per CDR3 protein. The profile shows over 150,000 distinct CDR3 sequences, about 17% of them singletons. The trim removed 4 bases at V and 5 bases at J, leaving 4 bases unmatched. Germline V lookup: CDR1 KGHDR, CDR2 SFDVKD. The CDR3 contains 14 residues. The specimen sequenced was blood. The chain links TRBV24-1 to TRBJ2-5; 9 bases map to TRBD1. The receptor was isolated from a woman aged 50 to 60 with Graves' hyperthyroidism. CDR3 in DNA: TGTGCCACCAGTGAATGGGACAGGGAGGAGACCCAGTACTTC. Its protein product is CATSEWDREETQYF.